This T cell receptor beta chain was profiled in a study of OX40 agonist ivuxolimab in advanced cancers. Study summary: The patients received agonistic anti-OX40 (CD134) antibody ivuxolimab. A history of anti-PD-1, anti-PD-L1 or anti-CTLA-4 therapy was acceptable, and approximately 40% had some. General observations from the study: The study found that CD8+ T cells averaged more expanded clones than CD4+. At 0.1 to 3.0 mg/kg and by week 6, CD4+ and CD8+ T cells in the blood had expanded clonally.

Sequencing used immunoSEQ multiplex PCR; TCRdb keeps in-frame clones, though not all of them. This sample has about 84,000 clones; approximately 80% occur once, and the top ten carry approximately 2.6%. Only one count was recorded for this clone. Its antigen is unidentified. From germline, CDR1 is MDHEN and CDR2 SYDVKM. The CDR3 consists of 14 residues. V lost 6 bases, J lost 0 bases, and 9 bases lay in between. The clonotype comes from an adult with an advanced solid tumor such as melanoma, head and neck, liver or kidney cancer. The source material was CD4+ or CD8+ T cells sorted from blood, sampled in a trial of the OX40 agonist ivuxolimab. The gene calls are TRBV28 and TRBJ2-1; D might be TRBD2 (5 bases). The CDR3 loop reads CASSGESSYNEQFF. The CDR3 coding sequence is TGTGCCAGCAGCGGGGAGAGCTCCTACAATGAGCAGTTCTTC.